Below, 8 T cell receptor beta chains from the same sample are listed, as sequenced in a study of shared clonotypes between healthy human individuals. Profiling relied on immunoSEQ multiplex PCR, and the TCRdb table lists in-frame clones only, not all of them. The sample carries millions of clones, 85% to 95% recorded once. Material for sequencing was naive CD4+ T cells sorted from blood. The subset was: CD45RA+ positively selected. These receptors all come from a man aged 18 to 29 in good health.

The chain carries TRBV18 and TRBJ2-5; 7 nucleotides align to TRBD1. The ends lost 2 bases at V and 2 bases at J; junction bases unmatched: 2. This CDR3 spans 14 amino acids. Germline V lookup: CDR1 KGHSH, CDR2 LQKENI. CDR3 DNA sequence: TGTGCCAGCTCACCAAAGGGACAGCAAGAGACCCAGTACTTC. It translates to CASSPKGQQETQYF. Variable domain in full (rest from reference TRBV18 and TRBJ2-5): NAGVMQNPRHLVRRRGQEARLRCSPMKGHSHVYWYRQLPEEGLKFMVYLQKENIIDESGMPKERFSAEFPKEGPSILRIQQVVRGDSAAYFCASSPKGQQETQYFGPGTRLLVL.

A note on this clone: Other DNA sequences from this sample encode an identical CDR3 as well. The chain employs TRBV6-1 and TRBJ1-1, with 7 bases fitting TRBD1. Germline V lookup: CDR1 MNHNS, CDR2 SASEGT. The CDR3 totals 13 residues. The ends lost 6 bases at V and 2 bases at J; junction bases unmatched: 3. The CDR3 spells CASRTGLNTEAFF. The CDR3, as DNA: TGTGCCAGCAGGACAGGGCTCAACACTGAAGCTTTCTTT.

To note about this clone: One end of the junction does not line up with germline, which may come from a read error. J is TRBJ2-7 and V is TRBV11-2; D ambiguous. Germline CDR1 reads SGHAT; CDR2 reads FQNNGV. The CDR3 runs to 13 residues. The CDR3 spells CASSLVVRPAEIF. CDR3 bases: TGTGCCAGCAGCTTAGTGGTTCGACCAGCTGAGATCTTC.

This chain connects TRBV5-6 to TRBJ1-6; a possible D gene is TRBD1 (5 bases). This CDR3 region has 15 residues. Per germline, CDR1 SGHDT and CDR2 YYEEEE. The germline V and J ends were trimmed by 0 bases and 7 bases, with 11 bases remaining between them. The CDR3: CASSLDRGKNSPLHF. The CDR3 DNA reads TGTGCCAGCAGCTTGGACCGGGGGAAAAATTCACCCCTCCACTTT.

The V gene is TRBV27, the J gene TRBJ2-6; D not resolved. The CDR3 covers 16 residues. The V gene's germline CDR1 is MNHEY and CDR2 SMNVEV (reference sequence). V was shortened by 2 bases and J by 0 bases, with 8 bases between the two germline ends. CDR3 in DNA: TGTGCCAGCAGTTTAAGGGAACCCTCTGGGGCCAACGTCCTGACTTTC. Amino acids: CASSLREPSGANVLTF.

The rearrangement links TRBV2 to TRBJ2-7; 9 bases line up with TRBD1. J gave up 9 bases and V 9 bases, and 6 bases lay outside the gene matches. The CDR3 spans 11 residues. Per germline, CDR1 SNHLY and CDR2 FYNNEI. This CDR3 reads CASDRGFPQYF. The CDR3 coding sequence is TGTGCCAGTGACAGGGGGTTTCCGCAGTACTTC.

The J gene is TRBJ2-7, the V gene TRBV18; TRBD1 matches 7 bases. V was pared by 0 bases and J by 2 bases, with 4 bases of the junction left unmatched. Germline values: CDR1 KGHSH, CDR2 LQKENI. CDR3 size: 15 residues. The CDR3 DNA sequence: TGTGCCAGCTCACCACCGGACAGGAGAACCTACGAGCAGTACTTC. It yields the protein CASSPPDRRTYEQYF. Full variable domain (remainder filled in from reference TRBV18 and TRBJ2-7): NAGVMQNPRHLVRRRGQEARLRCSPMKGHSHVYWYRQLPEEGLKFMVYLQKENIIDESGMPKERFSAEFPKEGPSILRIQQVVRGDSAAYFCASSPPDRRTYEQYFGPGTRLTVT.

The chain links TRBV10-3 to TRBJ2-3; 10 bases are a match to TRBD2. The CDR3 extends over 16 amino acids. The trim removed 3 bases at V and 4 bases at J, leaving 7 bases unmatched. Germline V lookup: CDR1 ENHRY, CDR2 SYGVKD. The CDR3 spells CAISEGAGGLADTQYF. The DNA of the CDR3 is TGTGCCATCAGTGAAGGAGCGGGAGGGTTGGCAGATACGCAGTATTTT.